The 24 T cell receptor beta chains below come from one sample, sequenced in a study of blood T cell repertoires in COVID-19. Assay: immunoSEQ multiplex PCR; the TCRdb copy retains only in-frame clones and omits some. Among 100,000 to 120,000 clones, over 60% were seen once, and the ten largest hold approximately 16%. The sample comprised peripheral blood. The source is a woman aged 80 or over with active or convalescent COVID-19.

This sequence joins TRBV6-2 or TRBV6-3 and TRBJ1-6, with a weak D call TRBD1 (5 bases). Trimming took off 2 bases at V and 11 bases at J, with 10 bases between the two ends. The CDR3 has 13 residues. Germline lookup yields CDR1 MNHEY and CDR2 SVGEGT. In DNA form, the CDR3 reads TGTGCCAGCAGTTACGGCGGGGGAACACCCCTCCACTTT. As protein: CASSYGGGTPLHF.

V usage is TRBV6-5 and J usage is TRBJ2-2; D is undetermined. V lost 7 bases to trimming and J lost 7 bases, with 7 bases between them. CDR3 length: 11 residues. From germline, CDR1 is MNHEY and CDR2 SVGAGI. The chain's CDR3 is CASMRGGELFF. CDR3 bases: TGTGCCAGCATGAGAGGCGGGGAGCTGTTTTTT.

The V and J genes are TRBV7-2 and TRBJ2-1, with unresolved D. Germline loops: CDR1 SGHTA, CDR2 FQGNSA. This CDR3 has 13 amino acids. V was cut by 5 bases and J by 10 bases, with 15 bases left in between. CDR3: CASSPGARLEQFF. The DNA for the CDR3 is TGTGCCAGCAGCCCTGGTGCGAGGCTGGAGCAGTTCTTC.

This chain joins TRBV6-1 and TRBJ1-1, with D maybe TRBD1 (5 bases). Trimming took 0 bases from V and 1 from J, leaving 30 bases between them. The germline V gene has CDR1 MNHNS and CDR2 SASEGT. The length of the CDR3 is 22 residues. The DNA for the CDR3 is TGTGCCAGCAGTGAAGCGCTCCAATTAAAAGGATACAGGTACCTTCAGAACACTGAAGCTTTCTTT. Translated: CASSEALQLKGYRYLQNTEAFF.

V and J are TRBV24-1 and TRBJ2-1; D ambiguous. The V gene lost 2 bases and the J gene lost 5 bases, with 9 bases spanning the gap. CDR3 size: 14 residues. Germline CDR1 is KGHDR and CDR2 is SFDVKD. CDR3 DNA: TGTGCCACCAGTGATTCGGTTGCGAACAATGAGCAGTTCTTC. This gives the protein CATSDSVANNEQFF.

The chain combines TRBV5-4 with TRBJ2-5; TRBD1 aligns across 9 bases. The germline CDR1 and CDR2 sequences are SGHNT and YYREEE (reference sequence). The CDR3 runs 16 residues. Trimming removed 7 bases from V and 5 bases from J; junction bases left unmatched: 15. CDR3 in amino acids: CASYLARQGEAETQYF. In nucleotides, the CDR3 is TGTGCCAGCTATCTCGCCAGACAGGGGGAGGCGGAGACCCAGTACTTC. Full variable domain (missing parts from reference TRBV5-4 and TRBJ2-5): ETGVTQSPTHLIKTRGQQVTLRCSSQSGHNTVSWYQQALGQGPQFIFQYYREEENGRGNFPPRFSGLQFPNYSSELNVNALELDDSALYLCASYLARQGEAETQYFGPGTRLLVL.

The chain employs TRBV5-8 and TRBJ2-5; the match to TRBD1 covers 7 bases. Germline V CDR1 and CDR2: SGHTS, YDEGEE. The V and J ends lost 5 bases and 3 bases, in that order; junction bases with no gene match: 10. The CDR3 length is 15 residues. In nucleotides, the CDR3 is TGTGCCAGCAGACGACGAGGGACAGCTGAAGAGACCCAGTACTTC. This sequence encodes CASRRRGTAEETQYF.

The CDR3 here is CASSYGTSGRSSTDTQYF. In DNA, the CDR3 is TGTGCCAGCAGCTACGGGACTAGCGGGAGGTCTAGCACAGATACGCAGTATTTT. The chain links TRBV2 to TRBJ2-3, with 15 bases fitting TRBD2. The germline gives CDR1 SNHLY, CDR2 FYNNEI. V lost 6 bases to trimming and J lost 0 bases; unmatched junction nucleotides: 7. The CDR3 runs to 18 residues. The whole variable domain, remainder taken from reference TRBV2 and TRBJ2-3, is EPEVTQTPSHQVTQMGQEVILRCVPISNHLYFYWYRQILGQKVEFLVSFYNNEISEKSEIFDDQFSVERPDGSNFTLKIRSTKLEDSAMYFCASSYGTSGRSSTDTQYFGPGTRLTVL.

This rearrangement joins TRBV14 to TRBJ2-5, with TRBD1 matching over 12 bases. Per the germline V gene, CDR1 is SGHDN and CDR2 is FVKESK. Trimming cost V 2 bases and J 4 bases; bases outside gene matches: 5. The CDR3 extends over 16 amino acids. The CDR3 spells CASSQLGTGGRETQYF. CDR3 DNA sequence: TGTGCCAGCAGCCAACTGGGGACAGGGGGCAGAGAGACCCAGTACTTC.

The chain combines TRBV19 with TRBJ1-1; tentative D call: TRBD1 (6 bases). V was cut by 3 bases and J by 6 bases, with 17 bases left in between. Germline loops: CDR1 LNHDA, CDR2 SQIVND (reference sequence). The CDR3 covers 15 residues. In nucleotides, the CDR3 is TGTGCCAGTAGTATGTCGACAGGAATGGTCGCTGAAGCTTTCTTT. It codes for CASSMSTGMVAEAFF.

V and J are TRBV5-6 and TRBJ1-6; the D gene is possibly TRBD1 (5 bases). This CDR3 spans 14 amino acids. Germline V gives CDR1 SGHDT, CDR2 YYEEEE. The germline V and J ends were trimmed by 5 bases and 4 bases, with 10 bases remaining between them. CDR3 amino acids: CASRAGVYNSPLHF. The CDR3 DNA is TGTGCCAGCAGGGCGGGGGTTTATAATTCACCCCTCCACTTT.

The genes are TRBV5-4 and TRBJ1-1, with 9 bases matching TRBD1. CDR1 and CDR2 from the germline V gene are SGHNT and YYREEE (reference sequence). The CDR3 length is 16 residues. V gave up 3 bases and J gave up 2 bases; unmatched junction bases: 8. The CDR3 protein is CASSSRTGGNNTEAFF. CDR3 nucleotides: TGTGCCAGCAGCTCTCGTACAGGGGGCAATAACACTGAAGCTTTCTTT.

CDR3 sequence reads: CASSLRPDTQYF. The CDR3 DNA sequence: TGTGCCAGCAGTCTCCGTCCGGATACGCAGTATTTT. This chain connects TRBV6-2 or TRBV6-3 to TRBJ2-3, with D uncertain. The CDR3 totals 12 residues. Deletions cut 5 bases from V and 6 bases from J, with 9 bases between. Germline V gene sequence: CDR1 MNHEY, CDR2 SVGEGT.

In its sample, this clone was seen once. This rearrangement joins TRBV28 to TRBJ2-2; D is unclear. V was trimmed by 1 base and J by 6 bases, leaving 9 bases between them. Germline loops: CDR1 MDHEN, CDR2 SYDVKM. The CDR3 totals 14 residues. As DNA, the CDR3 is TGTGCCAGCAGTTTATCTCGGTTGCCCGGGGAGCTGTTTTTT. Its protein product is CASSLSRLPGELFF.

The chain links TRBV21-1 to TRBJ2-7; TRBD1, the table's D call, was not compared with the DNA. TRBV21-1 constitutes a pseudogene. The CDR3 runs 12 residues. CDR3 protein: CATVSVDYEQYF. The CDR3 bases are TGTGCCACAGTGTCTGTCGACTACGAGCAGTACTTC.

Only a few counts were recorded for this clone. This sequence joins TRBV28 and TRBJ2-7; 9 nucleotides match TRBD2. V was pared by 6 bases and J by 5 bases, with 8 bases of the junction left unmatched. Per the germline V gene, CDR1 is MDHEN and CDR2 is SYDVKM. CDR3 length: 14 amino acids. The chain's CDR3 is CASSAQAGGDEQYF. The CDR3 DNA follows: TGTGCCAGCAGCGCCCAAGCGGGAGGCGACGAGCAGTACTTC.

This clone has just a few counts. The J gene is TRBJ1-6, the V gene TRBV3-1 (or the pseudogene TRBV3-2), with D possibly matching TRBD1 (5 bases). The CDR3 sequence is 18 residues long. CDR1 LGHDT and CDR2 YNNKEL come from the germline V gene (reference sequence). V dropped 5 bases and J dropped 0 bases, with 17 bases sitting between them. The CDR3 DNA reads TGTGCCAGCAGCTCCGACGGGAGGGGCGGCTCCTATAATTCACCCCTCCACTTT. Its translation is CASSSDGRGGSYNSPLHF.

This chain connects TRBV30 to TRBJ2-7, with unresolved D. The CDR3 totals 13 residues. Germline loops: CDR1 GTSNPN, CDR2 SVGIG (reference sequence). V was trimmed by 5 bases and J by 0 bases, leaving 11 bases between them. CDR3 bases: TGTGCCTGGCTTAAGCGTGCCTCCTACGAGCAGTACTTC. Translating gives CAWLKRASYEQYF.

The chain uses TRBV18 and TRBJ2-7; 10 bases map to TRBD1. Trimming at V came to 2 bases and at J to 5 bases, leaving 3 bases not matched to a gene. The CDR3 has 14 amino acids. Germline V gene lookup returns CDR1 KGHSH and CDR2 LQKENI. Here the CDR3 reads CASSPRQGAHEQYF. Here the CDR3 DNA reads TGTGCCAGCTCACCAAGACAGGGGGCCCACGAGCAGTACTTC. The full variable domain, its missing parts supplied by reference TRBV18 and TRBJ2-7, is NAGVMQNPRHLVRRRGQEARLRCSPMKGHSHVYWYRQLPEEGLKFMVYLQKENIIDESGMPKERFSAEFPKEGPSILRIQQVVRGDSAAYFCASSPRQGAHEQYFGPGTRLTVT.

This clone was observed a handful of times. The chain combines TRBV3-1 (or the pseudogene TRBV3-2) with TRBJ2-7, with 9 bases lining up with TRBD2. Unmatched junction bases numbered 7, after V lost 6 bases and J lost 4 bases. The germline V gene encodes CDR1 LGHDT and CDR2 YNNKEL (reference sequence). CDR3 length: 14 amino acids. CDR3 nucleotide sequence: TGTGCCAGCAGTCAACTGGGACTAGCTTACGAGCAGTACTTC. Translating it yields CASSQLGLAYEQYF.

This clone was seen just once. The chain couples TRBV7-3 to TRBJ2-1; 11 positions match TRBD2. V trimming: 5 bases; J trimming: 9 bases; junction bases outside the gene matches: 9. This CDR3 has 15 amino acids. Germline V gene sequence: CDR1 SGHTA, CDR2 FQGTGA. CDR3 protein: CASSLGLAGMFEQFF. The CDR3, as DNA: TGTGCCAGCAGCCTCGGACTAGCGGGTATGTTTGAGCAGTTCTTC. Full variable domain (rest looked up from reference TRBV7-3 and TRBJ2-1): GAGVSQTPSNKVTEKGKYVELRCDPISGHTALYWYRQSLGQGPEFLIYFQGTGAADDSGLPNDRFFAVRPEGSVSTLKIQRTERGDSAVYLCASSLGLAGMFEQFFGPGTRLTVL.

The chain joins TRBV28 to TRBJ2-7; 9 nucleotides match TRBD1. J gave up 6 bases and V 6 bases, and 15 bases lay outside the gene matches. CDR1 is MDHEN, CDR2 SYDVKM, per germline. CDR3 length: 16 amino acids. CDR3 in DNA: TGTGCCAGCAGCTCACCACCGGGGACAGGGTATTTCGAGCAGTACTTC. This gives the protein CASSSPPGTGYFEQYF.

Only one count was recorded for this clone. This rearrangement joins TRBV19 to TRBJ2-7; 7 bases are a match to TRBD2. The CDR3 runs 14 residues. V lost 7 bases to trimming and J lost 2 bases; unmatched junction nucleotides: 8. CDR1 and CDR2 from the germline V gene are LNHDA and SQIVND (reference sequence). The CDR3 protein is CASNIETSPYEQYF. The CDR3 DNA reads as TGTGCCAGTAACATCGAGACTAGCCCCTACGAGCAGTACTTC.

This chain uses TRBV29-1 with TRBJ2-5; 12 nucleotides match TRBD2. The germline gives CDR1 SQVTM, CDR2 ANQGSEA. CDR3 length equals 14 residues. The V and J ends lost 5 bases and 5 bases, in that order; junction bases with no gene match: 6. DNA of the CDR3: TGCAGCGTTAGTAGGACTAGCGGGACGGAGACCCAGTACTTC. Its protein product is CSVSRTSGTETQYF.